The present T cell receptor beta chain was sequenced within a study of T cell repertoires in cytomegalovirus infection. From germline, CDR1 is SGHNT and CDR2 YYREEE (reference sequence). Deletions cut 2 bases from V and 0 bases from J, with 13 bases between. CDR3 length: 16 residues. Each CDR3 protein gets one entry after TCRdb re-called the reads with MiXCR. This repertoire shows a few hundred thousand distinct CDR3 sequences, 35% to 50% found once; its top ten account for more than 40%. As to this clonotype: Its antigen is still unknown.

The sequence was obtained from a human donor in good health (CMV status not recorded). Some clones in this sample may be carry-over from other donors' samples. The chain is built from TRBV5-4 and TRBJ2-3; D call uncertain. The sample here was cultured PBMCs, taken from culture after CMV antigen stimulation. The CDR3 DNA follows: TGTGCCAGCAGCTTAGGCCATCTCTCTAGCACAGATACGCAGTATTTT. Translation: CASSLGHLSSTDTQYF. Complete variable domain (other parts from reference TRBV5-4 and TRBJ2-3): ETGVTQSPTHLIKTRGQQVTLRCSSQSGHNTVSWYQQALGQGPQFIFQYYREEENGRGNFPPRFSGLQFPNYSSELNVNALELDDSALYLCASSLGHLSSTDTQYFGPGTRLTVL.